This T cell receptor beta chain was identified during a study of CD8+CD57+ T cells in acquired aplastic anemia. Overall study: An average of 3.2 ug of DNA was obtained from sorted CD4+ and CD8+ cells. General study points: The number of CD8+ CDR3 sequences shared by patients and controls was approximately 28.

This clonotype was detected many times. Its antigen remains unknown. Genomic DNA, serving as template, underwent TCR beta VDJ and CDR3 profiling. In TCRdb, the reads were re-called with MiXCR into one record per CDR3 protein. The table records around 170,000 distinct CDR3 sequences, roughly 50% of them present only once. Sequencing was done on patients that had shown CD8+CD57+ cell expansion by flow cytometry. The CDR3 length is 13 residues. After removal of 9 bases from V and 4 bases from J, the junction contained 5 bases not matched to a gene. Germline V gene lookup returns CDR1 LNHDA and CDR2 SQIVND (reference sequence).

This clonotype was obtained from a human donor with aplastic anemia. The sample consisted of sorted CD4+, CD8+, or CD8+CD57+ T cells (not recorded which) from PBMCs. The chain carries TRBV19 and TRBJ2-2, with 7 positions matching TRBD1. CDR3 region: CASETGFTGELFF. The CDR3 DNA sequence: TGTGCCAGCGAGACAGGGTTCACCGGGGAGCTGTTTTTT.